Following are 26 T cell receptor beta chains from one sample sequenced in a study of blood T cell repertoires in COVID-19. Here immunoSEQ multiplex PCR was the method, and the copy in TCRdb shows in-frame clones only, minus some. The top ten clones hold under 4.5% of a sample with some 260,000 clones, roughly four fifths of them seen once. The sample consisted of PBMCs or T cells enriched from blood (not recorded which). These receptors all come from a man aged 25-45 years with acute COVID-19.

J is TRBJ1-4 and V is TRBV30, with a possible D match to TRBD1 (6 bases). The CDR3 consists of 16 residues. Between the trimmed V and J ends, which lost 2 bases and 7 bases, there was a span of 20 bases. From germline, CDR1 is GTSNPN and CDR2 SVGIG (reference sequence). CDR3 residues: CAWSSPRGLGSEKLFF. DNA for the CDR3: TGTGCCTGGAGTTCTCCCAGGGGCCTTGGATCTGAAAAACTGTTTTTT.

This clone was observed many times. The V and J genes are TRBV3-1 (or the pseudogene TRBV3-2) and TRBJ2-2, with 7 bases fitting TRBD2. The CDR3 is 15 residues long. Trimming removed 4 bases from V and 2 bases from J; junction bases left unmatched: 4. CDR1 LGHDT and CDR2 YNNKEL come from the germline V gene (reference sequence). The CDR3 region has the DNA TGTGCCAGCAGCCCCCTAGCGGTTAACACCGGGGAGCTGTTTTTT. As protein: CASSPLAVNTGELFF.

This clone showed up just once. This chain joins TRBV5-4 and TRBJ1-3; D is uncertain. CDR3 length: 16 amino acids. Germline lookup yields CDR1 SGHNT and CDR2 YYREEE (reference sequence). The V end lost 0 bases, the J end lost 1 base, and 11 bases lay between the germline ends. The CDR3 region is CASSLAQPNSGNTIYF. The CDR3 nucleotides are TGTGCCAGCAGCTTGGCACAGCCTAATTCTGGAAACACCATATATTTT.

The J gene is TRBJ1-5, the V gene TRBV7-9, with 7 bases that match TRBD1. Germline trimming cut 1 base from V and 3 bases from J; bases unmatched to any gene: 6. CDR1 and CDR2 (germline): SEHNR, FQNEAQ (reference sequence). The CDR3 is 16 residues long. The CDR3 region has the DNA TGTGCCAGCAGCTTAGGATCAGGGGGGAACAATCAGCCCCAGCATTTT. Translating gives CASSLGSGGNNQPQHF.

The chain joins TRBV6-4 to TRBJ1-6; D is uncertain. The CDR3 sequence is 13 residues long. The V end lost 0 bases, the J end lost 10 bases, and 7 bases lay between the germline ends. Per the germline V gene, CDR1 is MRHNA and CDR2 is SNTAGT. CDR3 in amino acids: CASSDSLRSPLHF. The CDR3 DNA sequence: TGTGCCAGCAGTGACTCCCTACGCTCACCCCTCCACTTT.

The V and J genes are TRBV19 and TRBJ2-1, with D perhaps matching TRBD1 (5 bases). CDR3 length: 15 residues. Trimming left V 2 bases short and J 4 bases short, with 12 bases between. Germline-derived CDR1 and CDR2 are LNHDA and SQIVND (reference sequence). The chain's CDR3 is CASSIQGSLYNEQFF. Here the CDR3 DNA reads TGTGCCAGTAGTATACAGGGTAGCTTGTACAATGAGCAGTTCTTC.

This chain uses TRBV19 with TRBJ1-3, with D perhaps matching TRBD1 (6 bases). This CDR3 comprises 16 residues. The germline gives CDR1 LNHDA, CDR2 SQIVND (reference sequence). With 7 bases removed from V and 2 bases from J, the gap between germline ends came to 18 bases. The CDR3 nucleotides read TGTGCCAGTAACGGTCGGATAGGGGGAACTGGAAACACCATATATTTT. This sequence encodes CASNGRIGGTGNTIYF. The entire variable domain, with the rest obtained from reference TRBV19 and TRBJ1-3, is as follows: DGGITQSPKYLFRKEGQNVTLSCEQNLNHDAMYWYRQDPGQGLRLIYYSQIVNDFQKGDIAEGYSVSREKKESFPLTVTSAQKNPTAFYLCASNGRIGGTGNTIYFGEGSWLTVV.

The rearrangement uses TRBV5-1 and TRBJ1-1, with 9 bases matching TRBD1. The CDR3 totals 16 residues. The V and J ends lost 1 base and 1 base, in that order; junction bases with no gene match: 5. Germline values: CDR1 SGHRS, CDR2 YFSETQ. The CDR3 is CASSLTWTGANTEAFF. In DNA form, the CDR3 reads TGCGCCAGCAGCTTGACTTGGACAGGGGCGAACACTGAAGCTTTCTTT.

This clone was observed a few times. CDR3 loop: CASSFRLQGYTF. The CDR3 bases are TGTGCCAGCAGTTTCAGGCTCCAAGGCTACACCTTC. The chain employs TRBV12-3 or TRBV12-4 and TRBJ1-2; D is unresolved. Trimming stripped 3 bases from V and 8 bases from J, with 10 bases between. The CDR3 has 12 amino acids.

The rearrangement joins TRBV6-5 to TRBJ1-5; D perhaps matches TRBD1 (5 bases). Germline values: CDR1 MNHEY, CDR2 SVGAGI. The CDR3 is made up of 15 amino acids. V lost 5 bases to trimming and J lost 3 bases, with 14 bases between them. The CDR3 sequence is CASSQDAGDNQPQHF. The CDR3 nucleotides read TGTGCCAGCAGTCAGGACGCGGGGGACAATCAGCCCCAGCATTTT.

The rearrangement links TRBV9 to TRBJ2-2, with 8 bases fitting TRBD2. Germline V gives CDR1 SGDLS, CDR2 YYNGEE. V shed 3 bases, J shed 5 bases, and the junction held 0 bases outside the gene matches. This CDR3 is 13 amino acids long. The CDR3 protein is CASSASGTGELFF. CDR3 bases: TGTGCCAGCAGCGCTAGCGGGACCGGGGAGCTGTTTTTT. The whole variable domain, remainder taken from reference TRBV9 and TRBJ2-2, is DSGVTQTPKHLITATGQRVTLRCSPRSGDLSVYWYQQSLDQGLQFLIQYYNGEERAKGNILERFSAQQFPDLHSELNLSSLELGDSALYFCASSASGTGELFFGEGSRLTVL.

The CDR3 DNA follows: TGCGCCAGCAGCCAGGGCCCTTATAATTCACCCCTCCACTTT. Translating it yields CASSQGPYNSPLHF. The genes are TRBV4-3 and TRBJ1-6; D remains ambiguous. Germline V gene lookup returns CDR1 LGHNA and CDR2 YSLEER. Deletions cut 3 bases from V and 4 bases from J, with 7 bases between. The CDR3 consists of 14 residues.

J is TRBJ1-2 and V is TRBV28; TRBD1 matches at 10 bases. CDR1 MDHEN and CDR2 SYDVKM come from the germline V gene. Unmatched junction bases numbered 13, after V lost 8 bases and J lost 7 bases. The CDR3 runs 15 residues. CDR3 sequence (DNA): TGTGCCAGCGGACAGGGGGTCCGAGGGGAGGGTGGCTACACCTTC. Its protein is CASGQGVRGEGGYTF.

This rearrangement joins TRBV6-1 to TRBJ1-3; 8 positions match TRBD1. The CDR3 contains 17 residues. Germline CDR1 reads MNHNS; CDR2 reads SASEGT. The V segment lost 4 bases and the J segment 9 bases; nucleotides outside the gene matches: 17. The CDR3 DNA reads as TGTGCCAGCAGTGTTGACGCACCAGGGGGCATAGGTGGCACCATATATTTT. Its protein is CASSVDAPGGIGGTIYF.

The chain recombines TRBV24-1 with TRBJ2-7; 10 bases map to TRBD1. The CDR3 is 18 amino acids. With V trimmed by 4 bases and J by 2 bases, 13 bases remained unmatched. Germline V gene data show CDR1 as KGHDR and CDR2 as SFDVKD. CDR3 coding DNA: TGTGCCACCAGTGACCGAGACCCCGGGACAGGGGTACCCTACGAGCAGTACGTC. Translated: CATSDRDPGTGVPYEQYV.

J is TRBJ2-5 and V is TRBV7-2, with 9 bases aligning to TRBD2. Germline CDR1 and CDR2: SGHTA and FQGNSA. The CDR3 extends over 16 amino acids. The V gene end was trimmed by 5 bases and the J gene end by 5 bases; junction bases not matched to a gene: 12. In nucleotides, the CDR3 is TGTGCCAGCAGCCCCCGCGGCGGGGGGGCCGGGGAGACCCAGTACTTC. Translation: CASSPRGGGAGETQYF.

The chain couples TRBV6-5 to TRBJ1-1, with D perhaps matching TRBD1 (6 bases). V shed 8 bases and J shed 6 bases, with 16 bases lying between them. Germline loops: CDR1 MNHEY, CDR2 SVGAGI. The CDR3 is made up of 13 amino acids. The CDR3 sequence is CASRTTQGPEAFF. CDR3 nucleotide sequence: TGTGCCAGCCGGACCACACAGGGTCCTGAAGCTTTCTTT.

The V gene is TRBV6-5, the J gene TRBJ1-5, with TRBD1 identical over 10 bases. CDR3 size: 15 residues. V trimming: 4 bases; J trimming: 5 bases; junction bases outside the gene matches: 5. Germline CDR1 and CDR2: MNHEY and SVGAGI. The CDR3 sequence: CASSWTGGVDQPQHF. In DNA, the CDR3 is TGTGCCAGCAGTTGGACAGGGGGGGTAGATCAGCCCCAGCATTTT.

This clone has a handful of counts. The CDR3 coding sequence is TGTGCCAGTAGTATCAGACAGGGGGCTGGGAGCCCTGAAGCTTTCTTT. This sequence encodes CASSIRQGAGSPEAFF. The chain has TRBV19 and TRBJ1-1; 10 nucleotides agree with TRBD1. V shed 3 bases, J shed 6 bases, and the junction held 10 bases outside the gene matches. This CDR3 spans 16 amino acids. The germline CDR1 and CDR2 sequences are LNHDA and SQIVND (reference sequence).

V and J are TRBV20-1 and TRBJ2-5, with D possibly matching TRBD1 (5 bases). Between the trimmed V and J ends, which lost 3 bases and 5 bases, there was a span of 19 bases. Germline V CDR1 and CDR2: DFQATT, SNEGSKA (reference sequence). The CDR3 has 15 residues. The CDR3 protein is CSASNVLGRSETQYF. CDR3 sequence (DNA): TGCAGTGCTAGTAACGTGTTGGGGCGCAGCGAGACCCAGTACTTC.

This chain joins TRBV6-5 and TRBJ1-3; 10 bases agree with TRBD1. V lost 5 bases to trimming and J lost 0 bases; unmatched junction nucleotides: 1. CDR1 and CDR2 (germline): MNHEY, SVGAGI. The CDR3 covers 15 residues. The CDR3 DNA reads TGTGCCAGCAGTCGGACAGGGGGCTCTGGAAACACCATATATTTT. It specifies CASSRTGGSGNTIYF.

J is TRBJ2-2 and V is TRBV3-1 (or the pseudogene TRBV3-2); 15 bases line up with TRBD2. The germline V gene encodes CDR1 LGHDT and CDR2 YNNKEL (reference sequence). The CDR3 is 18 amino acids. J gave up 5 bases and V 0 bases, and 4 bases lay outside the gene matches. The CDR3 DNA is TGTGCCAGCAGCCAAGAGGGACTAGCGGGGGGAGGGACCGGGGAGCTGTTTTTT. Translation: CASSQEGLAGGGTGELFF.

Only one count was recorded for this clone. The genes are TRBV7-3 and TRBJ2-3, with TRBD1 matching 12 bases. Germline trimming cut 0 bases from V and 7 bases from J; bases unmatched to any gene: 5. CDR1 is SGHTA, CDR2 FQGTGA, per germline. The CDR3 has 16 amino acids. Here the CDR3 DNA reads TGTGCCAGCAGCTTAACGTGGGACAGGGGGCTACATACGCAGTATTTT. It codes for CASSLTWDRGLHTQYF.

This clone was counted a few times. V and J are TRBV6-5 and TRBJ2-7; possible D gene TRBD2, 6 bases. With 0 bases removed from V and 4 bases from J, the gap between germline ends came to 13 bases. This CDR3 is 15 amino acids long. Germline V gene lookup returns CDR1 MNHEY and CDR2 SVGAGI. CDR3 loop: CASSYSRVGGYEQYV. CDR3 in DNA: TGTGCCAGCAGTTACTCACGGGTTGGAGGGTACGAGCAGTACGTC.

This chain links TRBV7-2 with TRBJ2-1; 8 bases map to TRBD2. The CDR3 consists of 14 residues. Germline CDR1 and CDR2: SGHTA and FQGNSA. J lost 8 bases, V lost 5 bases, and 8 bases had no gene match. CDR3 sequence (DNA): TGTGCCAGCAGCCAGGGACTAGTTGTCGATGAGCAGTTCTTC. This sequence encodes CASSQGLVVDEQFF.

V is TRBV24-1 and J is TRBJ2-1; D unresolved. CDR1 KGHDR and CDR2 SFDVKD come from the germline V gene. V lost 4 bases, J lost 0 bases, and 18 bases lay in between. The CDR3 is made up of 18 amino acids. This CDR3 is CATSDPSPGPHSYNEQFF. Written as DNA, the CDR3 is TGTGCCACCAGTGACCCTTCTCCTGGCCCCCACTCCTACAATGAGCAGTTCTTC.